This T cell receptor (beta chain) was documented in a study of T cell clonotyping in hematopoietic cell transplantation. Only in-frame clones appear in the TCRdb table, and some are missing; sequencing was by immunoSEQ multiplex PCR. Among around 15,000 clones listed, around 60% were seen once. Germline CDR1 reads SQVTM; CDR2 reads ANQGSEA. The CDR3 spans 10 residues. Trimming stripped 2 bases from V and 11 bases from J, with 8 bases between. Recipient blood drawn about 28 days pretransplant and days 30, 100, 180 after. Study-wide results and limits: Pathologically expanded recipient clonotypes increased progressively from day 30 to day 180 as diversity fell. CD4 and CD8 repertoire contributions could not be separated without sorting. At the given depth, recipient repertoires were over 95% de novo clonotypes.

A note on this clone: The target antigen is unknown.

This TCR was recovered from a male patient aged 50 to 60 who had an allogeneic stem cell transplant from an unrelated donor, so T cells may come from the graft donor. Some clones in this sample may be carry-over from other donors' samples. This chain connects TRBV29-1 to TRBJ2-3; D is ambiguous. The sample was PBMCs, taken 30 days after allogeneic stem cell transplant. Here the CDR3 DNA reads TGCAGCGTTGAAACACGGATGCAGTATTTT. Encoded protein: CSVETRMQYF.